This TCR beta chain was sequenced during a study of cytomegalovirus exposure and HLA in healthy donors. Broader study findings: As a later analysis showed, a missense DCLRE1C variant was linked to trimming of TCR beta V- and J-genes. The study listed roughly 150 cytomegalovirus-associated TCR beta chains. Later on, analysis showed that most CMV-associated TCR beta chains appeared to be HLA-restricted. Data from an earlier analysis indicated that most TCR beta V segments were productive either about 90% or about 30% of the time.

On this clone itself: Its target is not known.

Germline CDR1 reads SGDLS; CDR2 reads YYNGEE. J lost 6 bases, V lost 0 bases, and 7 bases had no gene match. The CDR3 contains 15 residues. The PCR was carried out with 60 Vbeta primers and 13 Jbeta primers. TCRdb keeps only in-frame clones here, not all; method: immunoSEQ multiplex PCR. This table has about 130,000 clones, under 90% appearing once. The TCR originated in a woman aged 40 to 50 in good health and CMV-seronegative. The rearrangement joins TRBV9 to TRBJ1-2; 8 bases are a match to TRBD1. Sequencing was done on a sample of PBMCs. The CDR3 here is CASSVASDRANGYTF. The CDR3 DNA follows: TGTGCCAGCAGCGTAGCCTCGGACAGGGCTAATGGCTACACCTTC.